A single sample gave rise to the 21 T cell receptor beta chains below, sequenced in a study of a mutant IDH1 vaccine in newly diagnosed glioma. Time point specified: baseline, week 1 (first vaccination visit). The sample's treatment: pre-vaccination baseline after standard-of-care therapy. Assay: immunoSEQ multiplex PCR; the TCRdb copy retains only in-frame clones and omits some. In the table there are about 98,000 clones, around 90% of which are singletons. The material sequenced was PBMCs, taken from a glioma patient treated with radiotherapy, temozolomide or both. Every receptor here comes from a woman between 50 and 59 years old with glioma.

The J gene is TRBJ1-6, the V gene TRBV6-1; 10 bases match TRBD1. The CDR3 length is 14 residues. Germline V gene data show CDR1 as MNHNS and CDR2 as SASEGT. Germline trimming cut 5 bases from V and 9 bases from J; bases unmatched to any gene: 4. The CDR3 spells CASSSGTGVSPLHF. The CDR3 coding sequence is TGTGCCAGCAGTTCCGGGACAGGGGTTTCACCCCTCCACTTT.

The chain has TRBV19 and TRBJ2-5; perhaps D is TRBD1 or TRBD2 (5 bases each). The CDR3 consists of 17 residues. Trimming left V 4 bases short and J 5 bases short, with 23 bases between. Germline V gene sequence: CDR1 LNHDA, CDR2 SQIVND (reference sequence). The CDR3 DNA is TGTGCCAGTAGTAGGGGCCATGGGAGACTCGGCAGGGAGACCCAGTACTTC. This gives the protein CASSRGHGRLGRETQYF.

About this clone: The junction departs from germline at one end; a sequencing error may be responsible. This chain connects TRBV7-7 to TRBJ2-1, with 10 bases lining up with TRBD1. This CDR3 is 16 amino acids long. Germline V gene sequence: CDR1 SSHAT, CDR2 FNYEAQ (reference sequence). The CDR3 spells CASSLAGTGVDNEQFF. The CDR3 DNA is TGTGCTAGCAGCTTAGCCGGGACAGGGGTGGACAATGAGCAGTTCTTC. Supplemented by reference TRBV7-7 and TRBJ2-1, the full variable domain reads GAGVSQSPRYKVTKRGQDVTLRCDPISSHATLYWYQQALGQGPEFLTYFNYEAQPDKSGLPSDRFSAERPEGSISTLTIQRTEQRDSAMYRCASSLAGTGVDNEQFFGPGTRLTVL.

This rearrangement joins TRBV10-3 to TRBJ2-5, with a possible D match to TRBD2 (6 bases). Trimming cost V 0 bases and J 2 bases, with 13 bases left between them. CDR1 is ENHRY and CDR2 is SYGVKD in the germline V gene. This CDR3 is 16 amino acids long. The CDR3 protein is CAISESLASEQETQYF. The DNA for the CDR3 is TGTGCCATCAGTGAGTCGTTGGCTAGCGAACAAGAGACCCAGTACTTC.

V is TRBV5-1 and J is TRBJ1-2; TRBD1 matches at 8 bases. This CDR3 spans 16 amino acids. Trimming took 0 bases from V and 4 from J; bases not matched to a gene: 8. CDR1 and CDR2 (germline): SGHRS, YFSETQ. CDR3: CASSLAGTGLSYGYTF. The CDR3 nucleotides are TGCGCCAGCAGCTTGGCCGGGACAGGTCTTTCCTATGGCTACACCTTC.

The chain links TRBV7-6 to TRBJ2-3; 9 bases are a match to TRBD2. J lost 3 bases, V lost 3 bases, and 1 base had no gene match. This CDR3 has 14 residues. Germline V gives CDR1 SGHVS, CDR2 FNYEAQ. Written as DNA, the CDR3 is TGTGCCAGCAGCTTGGCGGGAGGGACAGATACGCAGTATTTT. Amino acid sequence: CASSLAGGTDTQYF.

CDR3 in amino acids: CASSLETAKNIQYF. CDR3 nucleotide sequence: TGCGCCAGCAGCTTGGAAACGGCCAAAAACATTCAGTACTTC. This chain connects TRBV5-1 to TRBJ2-4; D is ambiguous. The length of the CDR3 is 14 residues. CDR1 is SGHRS, CDR2 YFSETQ, per germline. Trimming pared 0 bases from V and 1 base from J, leaving 5 bases between. Full variable domain (rest looked up from reference TRBV5-1 and TRBJ2-4): KAGVTQTPRYLIKTRGQQVTLSCSPISGHRSVSWYQQTPGQGLQFLFEYFSETQRNKGNFPGRFSGRQFSNSRSEMNVSTLELGDSALYLCASSLETAKNIQYFGAGTRLSVL.

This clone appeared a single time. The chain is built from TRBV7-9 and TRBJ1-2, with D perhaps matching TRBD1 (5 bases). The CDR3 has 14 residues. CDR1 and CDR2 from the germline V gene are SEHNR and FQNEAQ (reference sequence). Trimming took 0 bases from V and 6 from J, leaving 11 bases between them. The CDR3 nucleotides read TGTGCCAGCAGCTTAGCTCTGGGGGAGAATGGCTACACCTTC. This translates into CASSLALGENGYTF.

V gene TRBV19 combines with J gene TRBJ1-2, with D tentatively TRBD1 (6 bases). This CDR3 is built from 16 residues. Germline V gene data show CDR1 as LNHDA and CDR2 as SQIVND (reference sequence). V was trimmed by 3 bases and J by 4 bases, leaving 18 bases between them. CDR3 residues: CASSMGRQDPRYGYTF. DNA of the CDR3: TGTGCCAGTAGTATGGGTAGACAGGACCCCCGCTATGGCTACACCTTC.

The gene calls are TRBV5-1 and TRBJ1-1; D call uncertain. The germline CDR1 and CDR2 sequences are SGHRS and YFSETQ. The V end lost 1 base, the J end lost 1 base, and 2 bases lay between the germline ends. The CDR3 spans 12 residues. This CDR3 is CASSLQNTEAFF. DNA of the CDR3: TGCGCCAGCAGCTTGCAGAACACTGAAGCTTTCTTT.

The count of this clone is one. The CDR3 reads CASSLLGLAGDTDTQYF. In nucleotides, the CDR3 is TGTGCCAGCAGTTTACTCGGACTAGCGGGAGACACAGATACGCAGTATTTT. The chain couples TRBV28 to TRBJ2-3, with 13 bases identical to TRBD2. Germline-derived CDR1 and CDR2 are MDHEN and SYDVKM. The CDR3 is 17 amino acids. Unmatched junction bases numbered 4, after V lost 2 bases and J lost 2 bases.

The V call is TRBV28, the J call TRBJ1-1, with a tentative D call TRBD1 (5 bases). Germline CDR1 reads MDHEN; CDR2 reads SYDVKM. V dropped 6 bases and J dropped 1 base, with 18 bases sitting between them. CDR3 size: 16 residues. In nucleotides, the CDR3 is TGTGCCAGCAGCCCCGCGGGTGGCAGGGCGAACACTGAAGCTTTCTTT. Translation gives CASSPAGGRANTEAFF.

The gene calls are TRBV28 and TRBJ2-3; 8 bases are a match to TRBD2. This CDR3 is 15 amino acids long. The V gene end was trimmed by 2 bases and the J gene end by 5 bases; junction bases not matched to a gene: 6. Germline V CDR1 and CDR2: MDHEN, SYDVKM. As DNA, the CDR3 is TGTGCCAGCAGTTTAGGAGCGGGAGTTGAAGATACGCAGTATTTT. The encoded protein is CASSLGAGVEDTQYF. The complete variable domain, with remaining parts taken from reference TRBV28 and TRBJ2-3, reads DVKVTQSSRYLVKRTGEKVFLECVQDMDHENMFWYRQDPGLGLRLIYFSYDVKMKEKGDIPEGYSVSREKKERFSLILESASTNQTSMYLCASSLGAGVEDTQYFGPGTRLTVL.

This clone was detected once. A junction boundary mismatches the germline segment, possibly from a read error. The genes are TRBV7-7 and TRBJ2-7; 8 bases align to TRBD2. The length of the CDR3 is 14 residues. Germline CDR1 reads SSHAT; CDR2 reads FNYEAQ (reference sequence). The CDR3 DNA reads TGTGCTAGCAGTCCAAGCGGGAGCTCCTACGAGCAGTACTTC. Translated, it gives CASSPSGSSYEQYF.

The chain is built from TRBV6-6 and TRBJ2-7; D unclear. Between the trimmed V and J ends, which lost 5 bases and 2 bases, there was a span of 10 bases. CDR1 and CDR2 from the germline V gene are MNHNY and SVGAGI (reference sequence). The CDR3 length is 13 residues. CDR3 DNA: TGTGCCAGCAGTGCCGCCAGTCCCTACGAGCAGTACTTC. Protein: CASSAASPYEQYF.

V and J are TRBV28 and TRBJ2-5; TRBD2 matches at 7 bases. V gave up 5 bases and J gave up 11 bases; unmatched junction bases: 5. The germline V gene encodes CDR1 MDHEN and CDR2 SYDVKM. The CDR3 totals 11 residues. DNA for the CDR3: TGTGCCAGCAGTGCACGGGGGGAGCAGTACTTC. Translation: CASSARGEQYF.

CDR3: CASSWLLYGYTF. As DNA, the CDR3 is TGTGCCAGCAGCTGGTTACTCTATGGCTACACCTTC. The rearrangement uses TRBV7-9 and TRBJ1-2; D not resolved. Trimming took 4 bases from V and 4 from J, leaving 7 bases between them. The CDR3 length is 12 residues. The germline V gene encodes CDR1 SEHNR and CDR2 FQNEAQ (reference sequence).

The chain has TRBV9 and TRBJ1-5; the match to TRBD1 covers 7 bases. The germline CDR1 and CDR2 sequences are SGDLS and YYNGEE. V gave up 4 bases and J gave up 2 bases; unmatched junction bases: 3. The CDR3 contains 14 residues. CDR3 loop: CASSQGGGNQPQHF. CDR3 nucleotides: TGTGCCAGCAGCCAGGGGGGGGGCAATCAGCCCCAGCATTTT.

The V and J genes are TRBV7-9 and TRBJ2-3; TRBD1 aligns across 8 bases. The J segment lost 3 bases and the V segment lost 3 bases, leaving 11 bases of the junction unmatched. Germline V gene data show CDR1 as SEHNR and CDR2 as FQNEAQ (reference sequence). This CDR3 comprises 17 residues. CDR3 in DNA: TGTGCCAGCAGCTTGGGGATGACAGGGGAAGGGACAGATACGCAGTATTTT. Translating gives CASSLGMTGEGTDTQYF.

The CDR3 region has the DNA TGTGCCAGTCTGCGAAGAAAGGGACTTAATGAAAAACTGTTTTTT. It specifies CASLRRKGLNEKLFF. V gene TRBV19 combines with J gene TRBJ1-4; a weak D match, TRBD1 (5 bases). Germline loops: CDR1 LNHDA, CDR2 SQIVND (reference sequence). Between the trimmed V and J ends, which lost 8 bases and 4 bases, there was a span of 17 bases. This CDR3 spans 15 amino acids.

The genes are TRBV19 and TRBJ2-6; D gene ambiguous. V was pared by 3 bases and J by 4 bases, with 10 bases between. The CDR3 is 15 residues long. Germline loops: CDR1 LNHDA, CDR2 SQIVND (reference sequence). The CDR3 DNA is TGTGCCAGTAGTATTAAAGGTGCCGGGGCCAACGTCCTGACTTTC. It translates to CASSIKGAGANVLTF.